This is a list of T cell receptor beta chains from one sample in a study of T cell repertoires in cytomegalovirus infection. TCRdb recomputed calls from the reads with MiXCR, one row per CDR3 protein. The data contain approximately 300,000 distinct CDR3 sequences, about 29% of them singletons. Antigens of these TCRs are unknown. The sample here was cultured PBMCs, taken from culture after CMV antigen stimulation. These receptors originate from a human donor in good health (CMV status not recorded). Some clones in this sample may be carry-over from other donors' samples. Each CDR3 is given with its conserved first and last residue. Each record gives: J gene, V gene, D gene, clone size, CDR3 DNA, CDR3 protein. The D gene is left open where the match is weak. Rows give clone size only sometimes, using once, few, many, or a class for an expanded clone.

J: TRBJ2-7; V: TRBV7-2; D: TRBD2; size: many; DNA: TGTGCCAGCAGCTTGGGACTAGCGGGGTACGAGCAGTACTTC; CDR3: CASSLGLAGYEQYF
J: TRBJ2-7; V: TRBV6-1; D: TRBD1; size: few; DNA: TGTGCCAGCAGCCCCGGGACAGGGGGCGGAAGGGAGCAGTACTTC; CDR3: CASSPGTGGGREQYF
J: TRBJ1-1; V: TRBV5-1; D: NA; size: few; DNA: TGCGCCAGCAGCTTTGAGGGGCACACTGAAGCTTTCTTT; CDR3: CASSFEGHTEAFF
J: TRBJ1-1; V: TRBV6-1; D: NA; size: NA; DNA: TGTGCCAGCAGTGAAGGGGTCGGAGCTTTCTTT; CDR3: CASSEGVGAFF
J: TRBJ2-1; V: TRBV11-1; D: NA; size: NA; DNA: TGTGCCAGCAGCAATACTGGACAGTCAAGTGAGCAGTTCTTC; CDR3: CASSNTGQSSEQFF
J: TRBJ1-1; V: TRBV6-8; D: TRBD1; size: NA; DNA: TGTGCCAGCAGTTACGGACAGGCCACTGAAGCTTTCTTT; CDR3: CASSYGQATEAFF
J: TRBJ1-1; V: TRBV28; D: NA; size: many; DNA: TGTGCCAGCAGTACCGGCGCGAACACTGAAGCTTTCTTT; CDR3: CASSTGANTEAFF
J: TRBJ1-4; V: TRBV19; D: NA; size: NA; DNA: TGTGCCAGTACCGCCGAGACAGGAGCTAATGAAAAACTGTTTTTT; CDR3: CASTAETGANEKLFF
J: TRBJ2-7; V: TRBV5-1; D: NA; size: NA; DNA: TGCGCCAGCAGCTTGGATAGGGCATCCCTGGGCTACGAGCAGTACTTC; CDR3: CASSLDRASLGYEQYF
J: TRBJ2-1; V: TRBV9; D: NA; size: NA; DNA: TGTGCCAGCAGCACCCGAATAGTAAATGAGCAGTTCTTC; CDR3: CASSTRIVNEQFF
J: TRBJ1-1; V: TRBV11-3; D: NA; size: NA; DNA: TGTGCCAGCTCACCCGACAGGCAGAACACTGAAGCTTTCTTT; CDR3: CASSPDRQNTEAFF
J: TRBJ1-2; V: TRBV2; D: NA; size: NA; DNA: TGTGCCAGCATAGACAGATTTCTTCTTGGCTACACCTTC; CDR3: CASIDRFLLGYTF
J: TRBJ1-6; V: TRBV19; D: TRBD1; size: few; DNA: TGTGCCAGTAGCGGGACAGGGGGCGGATCACCCCTCCACTTT; CDR3: CASSGTGGGSPLHF
J: TRBJ2-5; V: TRBV4-2; D: NA; size: NA; DNA: TGTGCCAGCAGCCAAGAACGGAGGGAGACCCAGTACTTC; CDR3: CASSQERRETQYF
J: TRBJ2-1; V: TRBV7-6; D: NA; size: few; DNA: TGTGCCAGCAGCTTAGTTACAAATTCCTACAATGAGCAGTTCTTC; CDR3: CASSLVTNSYNEQFF
J: TRBJ2-1; V: TRBV7-9; D: TRBD2; size: many; DNA: TGTGCCAGCAGCCCAAGTCAGGGACTAGCGCCCCGCCGACCTCAGGGTGGGCAGTTCTTC; CDR3: CASSPSQGLAPRRPQGGQFF
J: TRBJ1-4; V: TRBV7-2; D: TRBD1; size: NA; DNA: TGTGCCAGCAGCCCAGGGGGAAGGAGGGAAAAACTGTTTTTT; CDR3: CASSPGGRREKLFF
J: TRBJ1-2; V: TRBV6-1; D: NA; size: few; DNA: TGTGCCAGCAGGAAAAATGACCCCTATGGCTACACCTTC; CDR3: CASRKNDPYGYTF
J: TRBJ2-5; V: TRBV7-2; D: TRBD1; size: many; DNA: TGTGCCAGCAGCTTAGAGGGACAGGGGTGGGAGACCCAGTACTTC; CDR3: CASSLEGQGWETQYF
J: TRBJ1-1; V: TRBV13; D: TRBD1; size: few; DNA: TGTGCCAGCAGCTTCACAGGGGGCGGGAGGACTGAAGCTTTCTTT; CDR3: CASSFTGGGRTEAFF